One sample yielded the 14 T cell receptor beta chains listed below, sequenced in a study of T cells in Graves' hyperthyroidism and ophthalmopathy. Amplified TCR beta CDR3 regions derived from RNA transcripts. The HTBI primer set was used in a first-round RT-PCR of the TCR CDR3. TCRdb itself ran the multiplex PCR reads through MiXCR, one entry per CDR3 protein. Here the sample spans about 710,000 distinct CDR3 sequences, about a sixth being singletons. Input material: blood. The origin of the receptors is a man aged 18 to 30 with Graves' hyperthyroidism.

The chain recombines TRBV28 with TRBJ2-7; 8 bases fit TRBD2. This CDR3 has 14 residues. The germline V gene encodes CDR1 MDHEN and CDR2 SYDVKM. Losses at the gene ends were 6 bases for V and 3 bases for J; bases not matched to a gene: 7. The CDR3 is CASRYPGLVYEQYF. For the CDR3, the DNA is TGTGCCAGCAGGTACCCGGGACTAGTCTACGAGCAGTACTTC.

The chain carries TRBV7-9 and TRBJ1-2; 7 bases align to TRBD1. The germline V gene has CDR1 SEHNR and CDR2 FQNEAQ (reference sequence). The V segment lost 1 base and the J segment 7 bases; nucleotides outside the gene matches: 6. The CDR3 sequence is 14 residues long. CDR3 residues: CASSLGQGAFGYTF. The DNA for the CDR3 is TGTGCCAGCAGCTTAGGACAGGGTGCCTTTGGCTACACCTTC.

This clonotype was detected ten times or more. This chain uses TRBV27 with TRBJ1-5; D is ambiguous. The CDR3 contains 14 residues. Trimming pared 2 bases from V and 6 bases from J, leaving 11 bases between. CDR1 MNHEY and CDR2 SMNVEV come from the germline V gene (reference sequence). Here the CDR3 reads CASSLRRTGQPQHF. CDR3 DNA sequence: TGTGCCAGCAGTTTACGTAGGACCGGTCAGCCCCAGCATTTT.

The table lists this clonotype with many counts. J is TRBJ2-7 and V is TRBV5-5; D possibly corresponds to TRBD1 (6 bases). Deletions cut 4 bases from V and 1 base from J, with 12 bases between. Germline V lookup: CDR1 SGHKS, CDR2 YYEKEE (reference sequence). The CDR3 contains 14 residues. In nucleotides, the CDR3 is TGTGCCAGCAGCCATTGGGACACTTCCTACGAGCAGTACTTC. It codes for CASSHWDTSYEQYF.

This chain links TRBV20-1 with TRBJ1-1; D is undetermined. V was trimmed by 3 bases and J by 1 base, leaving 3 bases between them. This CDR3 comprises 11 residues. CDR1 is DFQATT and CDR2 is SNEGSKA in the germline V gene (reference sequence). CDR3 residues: CSASQNTEAFF. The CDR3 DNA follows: TGCAGTGCTAGCCAGAACACTGAAGCTTTCTTT.

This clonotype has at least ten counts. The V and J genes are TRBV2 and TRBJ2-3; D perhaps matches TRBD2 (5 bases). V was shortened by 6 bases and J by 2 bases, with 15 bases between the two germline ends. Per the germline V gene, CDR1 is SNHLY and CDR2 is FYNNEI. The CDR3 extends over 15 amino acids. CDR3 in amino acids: CASRRADRNTDTQYF. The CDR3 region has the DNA TGTGCCAGCAGGAGGGCTGATCGAAACACAGATACGCAGTATTTT. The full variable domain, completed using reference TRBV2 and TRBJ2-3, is EPEVTQTPSHQVTQMGQEVILRCVPISNHLYFYWYRQILGQKVEFLVSFYNNEISEKSEIFDDQFSVERPDGSNFTLKIRSTKLEDSAMYFCASRRADRNTDTQYFGPGTRLTVL.

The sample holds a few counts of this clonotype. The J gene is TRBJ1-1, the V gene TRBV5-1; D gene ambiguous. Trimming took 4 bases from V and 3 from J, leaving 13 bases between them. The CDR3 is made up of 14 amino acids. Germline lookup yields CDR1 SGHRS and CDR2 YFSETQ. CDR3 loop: CASSTGTVYTEAFF. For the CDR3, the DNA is TGCGCCAGCAGCACGGGAACCGTTTACACTGAAGCTTTCTTT.

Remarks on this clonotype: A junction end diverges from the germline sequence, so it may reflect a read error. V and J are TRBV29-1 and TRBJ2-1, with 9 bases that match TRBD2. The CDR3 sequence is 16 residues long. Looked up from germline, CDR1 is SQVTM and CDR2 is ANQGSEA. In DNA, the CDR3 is TGCAACGTTGAAGAGTCGCGGCCTAGCGGGAACAATGAGCAGTTCTTC. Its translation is CNVEESRPSGNNEQFF.

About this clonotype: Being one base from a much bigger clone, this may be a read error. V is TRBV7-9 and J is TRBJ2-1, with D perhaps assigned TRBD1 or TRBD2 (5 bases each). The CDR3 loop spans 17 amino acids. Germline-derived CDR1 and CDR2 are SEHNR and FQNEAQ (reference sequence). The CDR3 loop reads CTSSPFSFRDGYNEQFF. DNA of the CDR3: TGTACCAGCAGCCCCTTCTCGTTCAGGGACGGCTACAATGAGCAGTTCTTC.

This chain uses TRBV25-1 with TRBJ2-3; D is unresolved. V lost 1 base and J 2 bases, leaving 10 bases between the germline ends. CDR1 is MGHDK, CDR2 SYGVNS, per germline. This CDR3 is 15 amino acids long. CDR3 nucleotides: TGTGCCAGCAGTGAATCGGCCGTTCTCACAGATACGCAGTATTTT. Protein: CASSESAVLTDTQYF.

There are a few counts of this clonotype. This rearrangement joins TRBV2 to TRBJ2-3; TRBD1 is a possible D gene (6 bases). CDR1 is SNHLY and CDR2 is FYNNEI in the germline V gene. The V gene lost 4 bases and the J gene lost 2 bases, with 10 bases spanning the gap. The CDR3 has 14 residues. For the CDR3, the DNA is TGTGCCAGCAGTGCCAACAGGGACACAGATACGCAGTATTTT. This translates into CASSANRDTDTQYF.

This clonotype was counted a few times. The CDR3: CASPPGTGVLPTTEAFF. The CDR3 nucleotides read TGTGCCAGTCCCCCTGGGACAGGGGTTCTCCCGACCACTGAAGCTTTCTTT. V gene TRBV19 combines with J gene TRBJ1-1, with 10 bases that match TRBD1. This CDR3 region has 17 residues. Germline-derived CDR1 and CDR2 are LNHDA and SQIVND (reference sequence). Losses at the gene ends were 8 bases for V and 4 bases for J; bases not matched to a gene: 16. Full variable domain (missing parts from reference TRBV19 and TRBJ1-1): DGGITQSPKYLFRKEGQNVTLSCEQNLNHDAMYWYRQDPGQGLRLIYYSQIVNDFQKGDIAEGYSVSREKKESFPLTVTSAQKNPTAFYLCASPPGTGVLPTTEAFFGQGTRLTVV.

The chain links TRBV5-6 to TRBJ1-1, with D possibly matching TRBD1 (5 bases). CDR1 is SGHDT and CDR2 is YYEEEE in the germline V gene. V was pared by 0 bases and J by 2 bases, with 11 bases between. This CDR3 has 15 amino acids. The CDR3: CASSLGSGINTEAFF. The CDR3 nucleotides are TGTGCCAGCAGCTTGGGGTCAGGGATAAACACTGAAGCTTTCTTT.

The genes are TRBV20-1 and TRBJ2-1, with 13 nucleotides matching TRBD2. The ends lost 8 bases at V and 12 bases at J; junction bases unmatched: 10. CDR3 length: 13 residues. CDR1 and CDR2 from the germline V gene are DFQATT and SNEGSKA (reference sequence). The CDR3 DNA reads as TGCAGTCCGAGGGGACTAGCGGGACCCGTGCAGTTCTTC. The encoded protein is CSPRGLAGPVQFF.